This TCR beta chain comes out of a study of cytomegalovirus exposure and HLA in healthy donors. The J segment lost 0 bases and the V segment lost 5 bases, leaving 6 bases of the junction unmatched. The CDR3 has 15 amino acids. CDR1 is MNHNY and CDR2 is SVGAGI in the germline V gene (reference sequence). PCR amplification relied on 60 Vbeta primers (plus 13 Jbeta primers). Sequenced by immunoSEQ multiplex PCR; TCRdb stores in-frame clones only, minus some. The sample consists of more than 200,000 clones, about 70% of them appearing once. J is TRBJ1-2 and V is TRBV6-6; 7 nucleotides align to TRBD1. This sequence originates from a man in his forties or fifties in good health and CMV-seropositive. The sequencing sample was made of PBMCs. CDR3 in DNA: TGTGCCAGCAGTCAAGACAGGGCGTCTAACTATGGCTACACCTTC. It yields the protein CASSQDRASNYGYTF.